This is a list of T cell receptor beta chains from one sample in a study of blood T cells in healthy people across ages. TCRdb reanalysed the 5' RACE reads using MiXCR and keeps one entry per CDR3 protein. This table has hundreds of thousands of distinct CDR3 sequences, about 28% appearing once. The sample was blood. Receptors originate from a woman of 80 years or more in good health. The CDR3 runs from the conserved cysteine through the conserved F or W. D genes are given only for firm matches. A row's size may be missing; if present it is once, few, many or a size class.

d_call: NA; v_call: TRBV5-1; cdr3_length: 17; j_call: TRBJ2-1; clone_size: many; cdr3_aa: CASSLTSRPPVVNEQFF; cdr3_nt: TGCGCCAGCAGCTTAACTTCCAGGCCCCCCGTTGTCAATGAGCAGTTCTTC
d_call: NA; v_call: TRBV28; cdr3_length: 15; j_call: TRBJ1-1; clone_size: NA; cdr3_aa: CASSLSGQINTEAFF; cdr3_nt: TGTGCCAGCAGTTTATCAGGACAGATTAACACTGAAGCTTTCTTT
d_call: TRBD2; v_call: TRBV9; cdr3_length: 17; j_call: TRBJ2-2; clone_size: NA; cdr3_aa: CASSVASGGARTGELFF; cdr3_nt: TGTGCCAGCAGCGTAGCTAGCGGGGGGGCCCGGACCGGGGAGCTGTTTTTT
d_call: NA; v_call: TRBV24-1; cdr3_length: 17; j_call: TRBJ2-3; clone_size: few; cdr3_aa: CATSDLPRGRSTDTQYF; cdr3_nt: TGTGCCACCAGTGACCTCCCCAGGGGTCGGAGCACAGATACGCAGTATTTT
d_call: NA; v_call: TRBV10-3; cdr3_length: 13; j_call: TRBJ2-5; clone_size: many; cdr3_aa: CAISEKFQETQYF; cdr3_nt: TGTGCCATCAGTGAGAAGTTTCAAGAGACCCAGTACTTC
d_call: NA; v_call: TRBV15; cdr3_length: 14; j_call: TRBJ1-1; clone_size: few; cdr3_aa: CATSPRRGNTEAFF; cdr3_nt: TGTGCCACCAGCCCCCGGAGGGGAAACACTGAAGCTTTCTTT
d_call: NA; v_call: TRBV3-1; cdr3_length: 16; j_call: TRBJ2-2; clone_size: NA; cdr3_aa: CASSQGGKLNTGELFF; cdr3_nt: TGTGCCAGCAGCCAAGGGGGAAAACTGAACACCGGGGAGCTGTTTTTT
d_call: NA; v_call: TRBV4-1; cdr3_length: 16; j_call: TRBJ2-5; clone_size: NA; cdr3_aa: CASSHRRRGEQETRYF; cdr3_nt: TGCGCCAGCAGTCATAGGAGGAGGGGAGAGCAAGAGACCCGGTACTTC
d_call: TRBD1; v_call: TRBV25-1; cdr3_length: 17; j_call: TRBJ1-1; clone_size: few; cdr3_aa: CASSEKRQGDMNTEAFF; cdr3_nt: TGTGCCAGCAGTGAAAAGAGACAGGGGGATATGAACACTGAAGCTTTCTTT
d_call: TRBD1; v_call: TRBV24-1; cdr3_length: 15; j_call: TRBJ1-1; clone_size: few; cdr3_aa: CATRGQGGGSTEAFF; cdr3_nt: TGTGCCACCAGGGGACAGGGGGGAGGTAGCACTGAAGCTTTCTTT
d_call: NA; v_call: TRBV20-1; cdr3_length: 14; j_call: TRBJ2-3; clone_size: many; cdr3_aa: CSASAGASTDTQYF; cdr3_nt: TGCAGTGCTAGCGCAGGGGCTAGCACAGATACGCAGTATTTT
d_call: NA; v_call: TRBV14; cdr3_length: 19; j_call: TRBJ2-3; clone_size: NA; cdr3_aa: CASSQSWALARTSTDTQYF; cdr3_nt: TGTGCCAGCAGCCAAAGCTGGGCCTTGGCGCGGACTAGCACAGATACGCAGTATTTT
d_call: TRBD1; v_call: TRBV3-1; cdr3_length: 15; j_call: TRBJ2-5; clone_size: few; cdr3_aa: CASSRRQGSYNEQYF; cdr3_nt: TGTGCCAGCAGCCGTCGACAGGGCTCCTACAATGAGCAGTACTTC
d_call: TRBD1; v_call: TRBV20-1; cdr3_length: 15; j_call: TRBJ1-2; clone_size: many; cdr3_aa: CSARLGQGIVYGYTF; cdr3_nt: TGCAGTGCTAGGCTCGGACAGGGAATTGTCTATGGCTACACCTTC
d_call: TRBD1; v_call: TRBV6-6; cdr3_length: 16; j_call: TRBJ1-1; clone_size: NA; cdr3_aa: CASSVGQGRGGTEAFF; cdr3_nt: TGTGCCAGCAGTGTTGGACAGGGGAGGGGAGGGACTGAAGCTTTCTTT
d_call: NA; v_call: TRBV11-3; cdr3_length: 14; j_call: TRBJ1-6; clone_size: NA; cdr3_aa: CASSSEVQSSPLHF; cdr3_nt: TGTGCCAGCAGCTCAGAGGTACAGAGTTCACCCCTCCACTTT
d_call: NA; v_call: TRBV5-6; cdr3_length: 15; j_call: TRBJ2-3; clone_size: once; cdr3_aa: CASSREGLSTDTQYF; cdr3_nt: TGTGCCAGCAGCCGTGAGGGTTTGAGTACAGATACGCAGTATTTT
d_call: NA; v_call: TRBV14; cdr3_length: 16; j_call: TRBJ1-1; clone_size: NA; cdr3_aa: CASSPHLGRGNTEAFF; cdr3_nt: TGTGCCAGCAGCCCCCACCTCGGCAGGGGGAACACTGAAGCTTTCTTT
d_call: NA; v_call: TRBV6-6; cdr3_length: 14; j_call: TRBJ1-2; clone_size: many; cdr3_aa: CASSRPEGNYGYTF; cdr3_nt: TGTGCCAGCAGCCGTCCAGAGGGTAACTATGGCTACACCTTC
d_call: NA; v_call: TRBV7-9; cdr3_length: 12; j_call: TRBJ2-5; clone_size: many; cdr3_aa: CASSLDEGTQYF; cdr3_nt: TGTGCCAGCAGCTTAGATGAGGGGACCCAGTACTTC
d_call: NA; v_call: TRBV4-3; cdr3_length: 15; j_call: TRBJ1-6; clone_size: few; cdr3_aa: CASSQEEGGRSPLHF; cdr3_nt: TGCGCCAGCAGCCAAGAGGAGGGGGGGCGATCACCCCTCCACTTT
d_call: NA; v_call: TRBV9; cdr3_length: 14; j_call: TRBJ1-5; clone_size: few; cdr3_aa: CASSVSGGVQPQHF; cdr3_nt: TGTGCCAGCAGCGTATCGGGAGGGGTTCAGCCCCAGCATTTT
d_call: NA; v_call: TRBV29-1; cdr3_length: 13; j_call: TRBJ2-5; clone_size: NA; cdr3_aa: CSAGRGFWEAQYF; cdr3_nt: TGCAGCGCTGGCAGGGGATTTTGGGAGGCCCAGTACTTC
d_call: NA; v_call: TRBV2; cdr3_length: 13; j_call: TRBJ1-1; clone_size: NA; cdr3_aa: CASQRQLNTEAFF; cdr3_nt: TGTGCCAGCCAGCGTCAGCTGAACACTGAAGCTTTCTTT
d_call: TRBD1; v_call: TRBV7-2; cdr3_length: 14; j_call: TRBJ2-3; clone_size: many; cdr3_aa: CASSQPGQGDTQYF; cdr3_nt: TGTGCCAGCAGCCAGCCGGGACAGGGAGATACGCAGTATTTT
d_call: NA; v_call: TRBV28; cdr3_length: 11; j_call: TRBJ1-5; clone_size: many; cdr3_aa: CASSLSQPQHF; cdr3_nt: TGTGCCAGCAGTTTGAGTCAGCCCCAGCATTTT
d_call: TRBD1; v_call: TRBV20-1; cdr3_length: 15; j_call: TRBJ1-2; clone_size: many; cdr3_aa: CSARRPGTGSYGYTF; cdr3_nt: TGCAGTGCTAGACGTCCCGGGACAGGGAGCTATGGCTACACCTTC